This T cell receptor beta chain came from a study of blood T cell repertoires in COVID-19. About the study: Collection of acute and convalescent COVID-19 samples took place in the United States, Italy and Spain. Nucleic acid was either cDNA or gDNA, and it came from T cells, B-cell-depleted T cells, or PBMCs.

Per the authors' pipeline: Cell counts per sample came from amplifying reference gene primers. The method was immunoSEQ multiplex PCR; TCRdb's version includes in-frame clones alone and lacks a portion of them. The DNA gave D and trimming, while V, J and clone size come from that table. The sample consists of approximately 360,000 clones, more than 70% of them appearing once. The CDR3 length is 13 residues. V lost 4 bases, J lost 4 bases, and 10 bases lay in between. CDR1 and CDR2 from the germline V gene are MDHEN and SYDVKM. The rearrangement joins TRBV28 to TRBJ1-2; D is unresolved. Material for sequencing was peripheral blood. The receptor was isolated from a man in his forties with acute or convalescent COVID-19. The CDR3 region is CASSSTVGYGYTF. In DNA, the CDR3 is TGTGCCAGCAGTTCAACGGTCGGCTATGGCTACACCTTC.